Listed below are T cell receptor beta chains from one sample, sequenced in a study of T cell responses to AZD1222 COVID-19 vaccine. Generated by immunoSEQ multiplex PCR, the TCRdb table keeps only in-frame clones and is missing some. The table lists over 150,000 clones, 90% to 95% of them singletons, with under 1.1% in the top ten. The sequencing here drew on peripheral blood, taken 28 days after the second dose of the MenACWY control vaccine. These receptors all stem from an adult who received the MenACWY meningococcal vaccine as a control. Each CDR3 is given with its conserved first and last residue. A D gene is named only where the DNA matches it firmly. The size field is filled for only some rows; it gives once, few, many or a size class.

TRBD2	NA	TRBV7-9	TRBJ2-4	15	CASSNRTSGKNIQYF	TGTGCCAGCAGCAACCGAACTAGCGGGAAAAACATTCAGTACTTC
TRBD1	NA	TRBV27	TRBJ1-6	17	CASSLLIRDSPRSPLHF	TGTGCCAGCAGTCTATTAATACGGGACAGCCCTCGATCACCCCTCCACTTT
NA	NA	TRBV7-9	TRBJ1-2	14	CASSLRGQTEGYTF	TGTGCCAGCAGCTTAAGGGGCCAGACAGAAGGCTACACCTTC
NA	NA	TRBV12-3/TRBV12-4	TRBJ1-2	12	CASSPLPNGYTF	TGTGCCAGCAGCCCCCTGCCTAATGGCTACACCTTC
TRBD1	NA	TRBV2	TRBJ1-1	14	CASSEIRGRTEAFF	TGTGCCAGCAGCGAAATCAGGGGGCGTACTGAAGCTTTCTTT
NA	NA	TRBV4-1	TRBJ1-1	15	CASSAGTARDTEAFF	TGCGCCAGCAGTGCAGGAACCGCCCGAGACACTGAAGCTTTCTTT
NA	few	TRBV7-2	TRBJ2-7	14	CASSPAQLVYEQYF	TGTGCCAGCAGCCCCGCCCAGCTGGTATACGAGCAGTACTTC
NA	NA	TRBV9	TRBJ1-2	11	CASSQNYGYTF	TGTGCCAGCAGTCAGAACTATGGCTACACCTTC
NA	NA	TRBV18	TRBJ1-5	15	CASSPPEAASRPQHF	TGTGCCAGCTCACCACCGGAAGCAGCGTCCCGGCCCCAGCATTTT
NA	NA	TRBV27	TRBJ2-4	16	CASSIQGLLAKNIQYF	TGTGCCAGCAGTATACAGGGCCTGCTAGCCAAAAACATTCAGTACTTC
TRBD1	NA	TRBV29-1	TRBJ1-1	13	CSVAGQMNTEAFF	TGCAGCGTTGCGGGACAGATGAACACTGAAGCTTTCTTT
NA	NA	TRBV5-1	TRBJ1-1	15	CASSSPGTTSSGAFF	TGCGCCAGCAGCTCACCAGGGACTACGTCTTCGGGAGCTTTCTTT
NA	NA	TRBV28	TRBJ1-2	13	CASSAGRTTGYTF	TGTGCCAGCAGTGCGGGCAGAACCACTGGCTACACCTTC
TRBD1	once	TRBV27	TRBJ1-4	16	CASSPPLTGSSEKLFF	TGTGCCAGCAGTCCCCCCCTGACAGGGTCCTCTGAAAAACTGTTTTTT
TRBD1	NA	TRBV5-1	TRBJ1-4	16	CASSLGGQGYSEKLFF	TGCGCCAGCAGCTTGGGAGGACAGGGGTATAGTGAAAAACTGTTTTTT
NA	few	TRBV4-3	TRBJ1-6	15	CASSQDRAAAGPLHF	TGCGCCAGCAGCCAAGATAGGGCGGCGGCGGGACCCCTCCACTTT
TRBD1	NA	TRBV2	TRBJ1-1	16	CASRTGTGGRGTEAFF	TGTGCCAGCAGAACCGGGACAGGGGGCCGGGGCACTGAAGCTTTCTTT
NA	NA	TRBV6-1	TRBJ2-2	14	CASSEVFGRRELFF	TGTGCCAGCAGTGAAGTTTTCGGGCGGCGGGAGCTGTTTTTT
TRBD1	NA	TRBV3-1/TRBV3-2	TRBJ1-1	13	CASSQDDRAEAFF	TGTGCCAGCAGCCAAGACGACAGGGCTGAAGCTTTCTTT
NA	NA	TRBV19	TRBJ1-2	14	CASSIVDSTYGYTF	TGTGCCAGTAGTATAGTCGACAGTACCTATGGCTACACCTTC
NA	NA	TRBV28	TRBJ1-2	16	CASSSSSLGLWDGYTF	TGTGCCAGCAGTTCCTCCAGCCTCGGACTTTGGGATGGCTACACCTTC
NA	NA	TRBV7-2	TRBJ1-3	15	CASSLEGISGNTIYF	TGTGCCAGCAGCTTAGAAGGGATCTCTGGAAACACCATATATTTT
NA	NA	TRBV27	TRBJ1-2	13	CASRRTGNYGYTF	TGTGCCAGCAGGCGAACAGGCAACTATGGCTACACCTTC
NA	NA	TRBV12-3/TRBV12-4	TRBJ2-1	13	CASIWGSHNEQFF	TGTGCCAGCATCTGGGGGTCTCACAATGAGCAGTTCTTC
NA	once	TRBV7-2	TRBJ1-3	15	CASSLDRGSGNTIYF	TGTGCCAGCAGCTTAGATCGGGGCTCTGGAAACACCATATATTTT
TRBD2	NA	TRBV7-8	TRBJ2-5	17	CASSLGGLLAGKETQYF	TGTGCCAGCAGCTTAGGGGGCCTACTAGCGGGGAAAGAGACCCAGTACTTC
NA	NA	TRBV18	TRBJ1-5	18	CASSQFTPRGISNQPQHF	TGTGCCAGCTCGCAATTTACACCGAGGGGGATTAGCAATCAGCCCCAGCATTTT
TRBD1	NA	TRBV7-9	TRBJ2-7	19	CASSRTGSRFPFEDLDQYF	TGTGCCAGCAGCCGGACAGGGTCTAGATTCCCTTTTGAGGACCTGGATCAGTACTTC
TRBD1	NA	TRBV18	TRBJ2-1	14	CASSPGTAYNEQFF	TGTGCCAGCTCCCCCGGGACAGCCTACAATGAGCAGTTCTTC
NA	NA	TRBV10-3	TRBJ2-5	16	CAISELGQLGGETQYF	TGTGCCATCAGTGAGTTAGGACAGTTGGGGGGAGAGACCCAGTACTTC
NA	NA	TRBV6-5	TRBJ1-4	12	CASKRAAEKLFF	TGTGCCAGCAAGCGGGCGGCTGAAAAACTGTTTTTT
NA	NA	TRBV6-2/TRBV6-3	TRBJ2-1	14	CASSYMTKTNEQFF	TGTGCCAGCAGTTACATGACGAAAACAAATGAGCAGTTCTTC